These T cell receptor beta chains were read from a single sample in a study of cytomegalovirus exposure and HLA in healthy donors. Data came from immunoSEQ multiplex PCR; TCRdb stores just in-frame clones and leaves some out. This table has about 88,000 clones, 85% to 90% appearing once. Sequenced: PBMCs. All receptors come from a man younger than 35 in good health and CMV-seronegative. Each CDR3 is given with its conserved first and last residue. A D gene is named only where the DNA matches it firmly. Clone size is stated in some rows and not others, as once, few, many or a class when expanded.

v_call	clone_size	j_call	d_call	cdr3_nt	cdr3_aa
TRBV5-1	-	TRBJ2-7	TRBD1	TGCGCCAGCAGCTTGGCCGGGAGAGGACAGGGGACCTACGAGCAGTACTTC	CASSLAGRGQGTYEQYF
TRBV29-1	-	TRBJ2-2	-	TGCAGCGTTGAAGATCTGGCCTCCACCGGGGAGCTGTTTTTT	CSVEDLASTGELFF
TRBV19	-	TRBJ2-7	TRBD1	TGTGCCAGTAGTACCCTTTTAACAGGGGGCAAGAACGAGCAGTACTTC	CASSTLLTGGKNEQYF
TRBV18	-	TRBJ1-1	-	TGTGCCAGCTCACCGAGGGGGTTCCGGGACACTGAAGCTTTCTTT	CASSPRGFRDTEAFF
TRBV5-4	-	TRBJ2-7	-	TGTGCCAGCAGCTTGCCAGGGCCGAGCACCTACGAGCAGTACTTC	CASSLPGPSTYEQYF
TRBV10-3	-	TRBJ2-5	-	TGTGCCATCAGTGAGTCGAAGGTAGACCAGCGAAGGGGGACCCAGTACTTC	CAISESKVDQRRGTQYF
TRBV28	few	TRBJ2-7	-	TGTGCCAGCAGTTTTCCAGGGGCAGGGGAGCAGTACTTC	CASSFPGAGEQYF
TRBV18	-	TRBJ2-7	-	TGTGCCAGCTCCCTGGGGCATTCCGAGCAGTACTTC	CASSLGHSEQYF
TRBV9	-	TRBJ2-2	-	TGTGCCAGCAGCAAACGACAGGACCAGAACACCGGGGAGCTGTTTTTT	CASSKRQDQNTGELFF
TRBV4-3	-	TRBJ1-3	-	TGCGCCAGCAGCCAAGGTCACTCCGACAGTGGATACACCATATATTTT	CASSQGHSDSGYTIYF